The 6 T cell receptor beta chains in this list originate from one sample, sequenced in a study of blood T cell repertoires in COVID-19. Sequencing used immunoSEQ multiplex PCR; TCRdb keeps in-frame clones, though not all of them. The data contain about 70,000 clones, approximately 83% of them singletons. Sequenced sample: peripheral blood. These receptor sequences come from a human donor in a cohort sampled during active COVID-19.

The V gene is TRBV5-4, the J gene TRBJ2-5, with D perhaps matching TRBD2 (6 bases). Per the germline V gene, CDR1 is SGHNT and CDR2 is YYREEE (reference sequence). V lost 4 bases and J 0 bases, leaving 13 bases between the germline ends. This CDR3 region has 15 residues. Here the CDR3 DNA reads TGTGCCAGCAGCACTAGTCGGGGGTACCAAGAGACCCAGTACTTC. This codes for CASSTSRGYQETQYF.

The chain uses TRBV19 and TRBJ2-3; possibly TRBD2 for D (6 bases). V gave up 5 bases and J gave up 4 bases, with 13 bases separating them. The CDR3 runs 14 residues. The germline CDR1 and CDR2 sequences are LNHDA and SQIVND (reference sequence). The CDR3 protein is CASSSVAEPDTQYF. CDR3 sequence (DNA): TGTGCCAGTAGTTCGGTAGCGGAACCAGATACGCAGTATTTT.

This clone was detected a few times. V gene TRBV10-3 combines with J gene TRBJ1-2; 7 bases are a match to TRBD1. The germline V gene has CDR1 ENHRY and CDR2 SYGVKD. J lost 4 bases, V lost 0 bases, and 11 bases had no gene match. This CDR3 comprises 17 residues. The CDR3 coding sequence is TGTGCCATCAGTGAGTCCGGGGGCCTTCAGGGGGGCTATGGCTACACCTTC. It is translated as CAISESGGLQGGYGYTF.

The chain recombines TRBV7-9 with TRBJ1-3; D gene unclear. Germline V gene sequence: CDR1 SEHNR, CDR2 FQNEAQ (reference sequence). Trimming took 5 bases from V and 3 from J, leaving 17 bases between them. CDR3 size: 16 residues. CDR3: CASSPDRNYLGNTIYF. DNA of the CDR3: TGTGCCAGCAGCCCCGACCGCAACTACCTTGGAAACACCATATATTTT.

A single count supports this clone. The chain links TRBV29-1 to TRBJ2-7, with 8 bases aligning to TRBD1. V was clipped by 7 bases and J by 3 bases; unmatched bases: 14. Germline CDR1 reads SQVTM; CDR2 reads ANQGSEA. The CDR3 totals 15 residues. The CDR3 DNA reads as TGCAGCGCCCCAGGTTCCGGGACAGGACTCTACGAGCAGTACTTC. The encoded protein is CSAPGSGTGLYEQYF.

The V and J genes are TRBV19 and TRBJ1-5, with D perhaps TRBD1 (5 bases). The CDR3 runs 14 residues. V shed 6 bases and J shed 2 bases, with 11 bases lying between them. CDR1 LNHDA and CDR2 SQIVND come from the germline V gene (reference sequence). CDR3 bases: TGTGCCAGTAGCCGGACGGGGGGCAATCAGCCCCAGCATTTT. Residues: CASSRTGGNQPQHF.